One sample yielded the 5 T cell receptor beta chains listed below, sequenced in a study of cytomegalovirus exposure and HLA in healthy donors. Researchers ran the PCR with 60 Vbeta and 13 Jbeta primers. Produced via immunoSEQ multiplex PCR; TCRdb's table is partial and in-frame only. The sample comprises 99,000 or so clones, 83% of which are singletons, and over 5% rests with the top ten. Sequences were obtained from PBMCs. These receptor sequences come from a man between 18 and 35 years old in good health and CMV-seronegative.

The chain recombines TRBV27 with TRBJ2-7, with D maybe TRBD1 (6 bases). The germline V and J ends were trimmed by 3 bases and 5 bases, with 14 bases remaining between them. Looked up from germline, CDR1 is MNHEY and CDR2 is SMNVEV (reference sequence). This CDR3 comprises 14 residues. Here the CDR3 reads CASSFLGAHHEQYF. CDR3 nucleotide sequence: TGTGCCAGCAGTTTCCTGGGGGCGCATCACGAGCAGTACTTC.

The chain has TRBV5-5 and TRBJ1-1, with 10 bases that match TRBD1. With 4 bases clipped from V and 0 bases from J, the junction kept 6 bases outside the gene matches. CDR1 and CDR2 from the germline V gene are SGHKS and YYEKEE (reference sequence). The CDR3 runs to 16 residues. The CDR3 DNA reads as TGTGCCAGCAGCATGACAGGGGGCCTTATGAACACTGAAGCTTTCTTT. Its translation: CASSMTGGLMNTEAFF.

V usage is TRBV19 and J usage is TRBJ2-7; 12 bases agree with TRBD2. Per germline, CDR1 LNHDA and CDR2 SQIVND (reference sequence). The J segment lost 4 bases and the V segment lost 5 bases, leaving 9 bases of the junction unmatched. The CDR3 loop spans 16 amino acids. The CDR3 loop reads CASSANLAGGPYEQYF. CDR3 coding DNA: TGTGCCAGTAGTGCCAATCTAGCGGGAGGGCCATACGAGCAGTACTTC.

The J gene is TRBJ1-1, the V gene TRBV7-9; 8 bases are shared with TRBD1. With 5 bases clipped from V and 4 bases from J, the junction kept 6 bases outside the gene matches. CDR3 length: 14 amino acids. Germline CDR1 and CDR2: SEHNR and FQNEAQ (reference sequence). The CDR3: CASSDRGGGTEAFF. CDR3 nucleotides: TGTGCCAGCAGCGACAGGGGAGGTGGCACTGAAGCTTTCTTT.

The chain is built from TRBV29-1 and TRBJ2-7; TRBD1 matches at 12 bases. J was trimmed by 9 bases and V by 6 bases; bases with no gene match: 6. Germline V gene data show CDR1 as SQVTM and CDR2 as ANQGSEA. This CDR3 contains 12 residues. Written as DNA, the CDR3 is TGCAGCGTCGGGACAGGGGGCGCGGGGCAGTACTTC. As protein: CSVGTGGAGQYF.